A selection of T cell receptor beta chains follows, all from one sample in a study of T cell changes during pregnancy in multiple sclerosis. Some clones are missing from TCRdb's copy, which holds only in-frame ones; the method was immunoSEQ multiplex PCR. This sample has 100,000 to 110,000 clones, with around 92% found just once. The sequenced sample was peripheral blood, obtained after pregnancy. The receptors here all came from a female donor with multiple sclerosis, enrolled in a pregnancy study. CDR3s include the opening cysteine and the closing phenylalanine or tryptophan. Fields, in order: D gene, J gene, clone size, V gene, CDR3 protein, CDR3 DNA. D genes are given only for firm matches. A row's size may be missing; if present it is once, few, many or a size class.

D gene: TRBD1; J gene: TRBJ1-3; clone size: -; V gene: TRBV7-9; CDR3 protein: CASSLERPWTGAGNTIYF; CDR3 DNA: TGTGCCAGCAGCTTAGAAAGGCCTTGGACAGGGGCTGGAAACACCATATATTTT
D gene: TRBD2; J gene: TRBJ2-2; clone size: once; V gene: TRBV13; CDR3 protein: CASSLSREAGRTGELFF; CDR3 DNA: TGTGCCAGCAGCCTATCCCGGGAGGCAGGGCGCACCGGGGAGCTGTTTTTT
D gene: TRBD1; J gene: TRBJ2-7; clone size: -; V gene: TRBV6-1; CDR3 protein: CASSERDRAYEQYF; CDR3 DNA: TGTGCCAGCAGTGAAAGGGACAGGGCCTACGAGCAGTACTTC
D gene: TRBD1; J gene: TRBJ2-7; clone size: -; V gene: TRBV28; CDR3 protein: CASSQGGDPGEQYF; CDR3 DNA: TGTGCCAGCAGCCAAGGGGGCGACCCTGGGGAGCAGTACTTC
D gene: -; J gene: TRBJ1-1; clone size: -; V gene: TRBV30; CDR3 protein: CAGQTSNTEAFF; CDR3 DNA: TGTGCCGGGCAGACATCTAACACTGAAGCTTTCTTT
D gene: -; J gene: TRBJ2-1; clone size: -; V gene: TRBV30; CDR3 protein: CAWNPARDNEQFF; CDR3 DNA: TGTGCCTGGAATCCCGCCAGGGACAATGAGCAGTTCTTC
D gene: TRBD2; J gene: TRBJ2-1; clone size: -; V gene: TRBV4-1; CDR3 protein: CASSQGLEGSEQFF; CDR3 DNA: TGCGCCAGCAGCCAGGGACTAGAGGGTAGTGAGCAGTTCTTC
D gene: TRBD1; J gene: TRBJ1-2; clone size: -; V gene: TRBV28; CDR3 protein: CASSPNLAPGQAGYGYTF; CDR3 DNA: TGTGCCAGCAGTCCCAATCTAGCCCCGGGACAGGCGGGTTATGGCTACACCTTC
D gene: TRBD1; J gene: TRBJ1-1; clone size: -; V gene: TRBV29-1; CDR3 protein: CSVDRQGDEAFF; CDR3 DNA: TGCAGCGTTGACAGACAGGGTGATGAAGCTTTCTTT
D gene: -; J gene: TRBJ1-1; clone size: -; V gene: TRBV7-2; CDR3 protein: CASSLSGWNTEAFF; CDR3 DNA: TGTGCCAGCAGTTTATCGGGTTGGAACACTGAAGCTTTCTTT
D gene: -; J gene: TRBJ2-2; clone size: -; V gene: TRBV4-2; CDR3 protein: CASSQDLSSRTGELFF; CDR3 DNA: TGTGCCAGCAGCCAAGATCTTTCTAGCCGGACCGGGGAGCTGTTTTTT
D gene: -; J gene: TRBJ2-7; clone size: -; V gene: TRBV9; CDR3 protein: CASSVGGLTGEQYF; CDR3 DNA: TGTGCCAGCAGCGTAGGAGGTCTAACGGGAGAGCAGTACTTC
D gene: -; J gene: TRBJ2-7; clone size: -; V gene: TRBV18; CDR3 protein: CASSPGLYYEQYF; CDR3 DNA: TGTGCCAGCTCACCAGGGCTGTACTACGAGCAGTACTTC
D gene: TRBD1; J gene: TRBJ1-4; clone size: -; V gene: TRBV6-1; CDR3 protein: CASRGTGDFEKLFF; CDR3 DNA: TGTGCCAGCAGGGGGACAGGGGACTTTGAAAAACTGTTTTTT
D gene: -; J gene: TRBJ2-5; clone size: -; V gene: TRBV4-1; CDR3 protein: CASSQTRDQETQYF; CDR3 DNA: TGCGCCAGCAGCCAAACCCGGGACCAAGAGACCCAGTACTTC
D gene: -; J gene: TRBJ1-6; clone size: -; V gene: TRBV11-2; CDR3 protein: CASSLGGATYNSPLHF; CDR3 DNA: TGTGCCAGCAGCTTAGGGGGCGCGACCTATAATTCACCCCTCCACTTT
D gene: TRBD2; J gene: TRBJ2-7; clone size: once; V gene: TRBV6-6; CDR3 protein: CASSAGGGPYEQYF; CDR3 DNA: TGTGCCAGCAGTGCGGGGGGGGGACCCTACGAGCAGTACTTC
D gene: -; J gene: TRBJ1-5; clone size: -; V gene: TRBV30; CDR3 protein: CAWSVRGRNQPQHF; CDR3 DNA: TGTGCCTGGAGTGTACGGGGTCGTAATCAGCCCCAGCATTTT
D gene: -; J gene: TRBJ1-5; clone size: -; V gene: TRBV19; CDR3 protein: CASSTGSNQPQHF; CDR3 DNA: TGTGCCAGTAGTACAGGAAGCAATCAGCCCCAGCATTTT
D gene: -; J gene: TRBJ2-7; clone size: -; V gene: TRBV5-6; CDR3 protein: CASSQWVLDRLSYEQYF; CDR3 DNA: TGTGCCAGCAGCCAGTGGGTGCTTGACAGGCTTAGCTACGAGCAGTACTTC
D gene: TRBD2; J gene: TRBJ2-3; clone size: -; V gene: TRBV6-5; CDR3 protein: CASSPTSGGFHTQYF; CDR3 DNA: TGTGCCAGCAGTCCTACGAGCGGGGGTTTCCATACGCAGTATTTT
D gene: TRBD1; J gene: TRBJ2-7; clone size: -; V gene: TRBV7-9; CDR3 protein: CASSPGTGNAEQYF; CDR3 DNA: TGTGCCAGCAGCCCCGGGACAGGGAATGCCGAGCAGTACTTC
D gene: -; J gene: TRBJ1-5; clone size: -; V gene: TRBV4-1; CDR3 protein: CASSKVQGYQPQHF; CDR3 DNA: TGCGCCAGCAGCAAAGTACAGGGCTATCAGCCCCAGCATTTT
D gene: TRBD1; J gene: TRBJ2-2; clone size: -; V gene: TRBV7-2; CDR3 protein: CASSLLGQGPTGELFF; CDR3 DNA: TGTGCCAGCAGCTTATTGGGACAGGGGCCCACCGGGGAGCTGTTTTTT
D gene: -; J gene: TRBJ2-5; clone size: -; V gene: TRBV7-6; CDR3 protein: CASSLIFGAGQETQYF; CDR3 DNA: TGTGCCAGCAGCTTGATTTTTGGGGCAGGACAAGAGACCCAGTACTTC
D gene: -; J gene: TRBJ1-2; clone size: -; V gene: TRBV9; CDR3 protein: CASSVEHSSLNYGYTF; CDR3 DNA: TGTGCCAGCAGCGTAGAGCACAGCTCCCTGAACTATGGCTACACCTTC
D gene: -; J gene: TRBJ2-7; clone size: -; V gene: TRBV6-6; CDR3 protein: CASSLGPEISYEQYF; CDR3 DNA: TGTGCCAGCTCACTGGGGCCGGAGATCTCCTACGAGCAGTACTTC
D gene: -; J gene: TRBJ1-2; clone size: -; V gene: TRBV5-1; CDR3 protein: CASSSGRMAGRGRTYGYTF; CDR3 DNA: TGCGCCAGCAGCAGCGGAAGGATGGCCGGGAGAGGCAGGACCTATGGCTACACCTTC
D gene: TRBD1; J gene: TRBJ1-3; clone size: -; V gene: TRBV19; CDR3 protein: CASSSRDRPWGNTIYF; CDR3 DNA: TGTGCCAGTAGTTCCCGGGACAGGCCATGGGGAAACACCATATATTTT
D gene: -; J gene: TRBJ1-5; clone size: few; V gene: TRBV6-6; CDR3 protein: CASRQDGNQPQHF; CDR3 DNA: TGTGCCAGCAGGCAGGATGGCAATCAGCCCCAGCATTTT
D gene: TRBD2; J gene: TRBJ2-7; clone size: -; V gene: TRBV5-1; CDR3 protein: CASSFGLAEGYEQYF; CDR3 DNA: TGCGCCAGCAGCTTCGGACTAGCGGAGGGATACGAGCAGTACTTC
D gene: -; J gene: TRBJ2-1; clone size: -; V gene: TRBV30; CDR3 protein: CAWSGPRGYYNEQFF; CDR3 DNA: TGTGCCTGGTCGGGACCGCGGGGTTACTACAATGAGCAGTTCTTC
D gene: -; J gene: TRBJ2-1; clone size: -; V gene: TRBV2; CDR3 protein: CAIKRGNEQFF; CDR3 DNA: TGTGCCATTAAGCGAGGGAATGAGCAGTTCTTC
D gene: -; J gene: TRBJ2-7; clone size: -; V gene: TRBV5-6; CDR3 protein: CASSPLFAGGSYEQYF; CDR3 DNA: TGTGCCAGCAGCCCCCTGTTCGCGGGTGGGTCCTACGAGCAGTACTTC
D gene: TRBD2; J gene: TRBJ2-2; clone size: -; V gene: TRBV7-8; CDR3 protein: CASSPKIGTSVSANTGELFF; CDR3 DNA: TGTGCCAGCAGCCCGAAAATAGGGACTAGCGTAAGCGCGAACACCGGGGAGCTGTTTTTT
D gene: TRBD2; J gene: TRBJ2-7; clone size: -; V gene: TRBV5-1; CDR3 protein: CASTWDPRGNEQYF; CDR3 DNA: TGCGCCAGCACCTGGGACCCGCGGGGGAACGAGCAGTACTTC
D gene: -; J gene: TRBJ1-4; clone size: -; V gene: TRBV15; CDR3 protein: CATSRGAGANEKLFF; CDR3 DNA: TGTGCCACCAGCAGAGGGGCAGGTGCTAATGAAAAACTGTTTTTT
D gene: -; J gene: TRBJ1-2; clone size: -; V gene: TRBV6-1; CDR3 protein: CASGLDGGYGYTF; CDR3 DNA: TGTGCCAGCGGCTTAGACGGGGGTTATGGCTACACCTTC
D gene: TRBD1; J gene: TRBJ1-2; clone size: -; V gene: TRBV18; CDR3 protein: CASSRGTELYGYTF; CDR3 DNA: TGTGCCAGCTCACGGGGGACAGAGCTCTATGGCTACACCTTC
D gene: -; J gene: TRBJ1-2; clone size: -; V gene: TRBV5-1; CDR3 protein: CASSLSDGGEFGYTF; CDR3 DNA: TGCGCCAGCAGCTTGTCCGATGGGGGGGAGTTTGGCTACACCTTC
D gene: TRBD1; J gene: TRBJ1-2; clone size: -; V gene: TRBV5-6; CDR3 protein: CASRETGNALSYGYTF; CDR3 DNA: TGTGCCAGCAGGGAGACAGGGAACGCGCTTTCCTATGGCTACACCTTC
D gene: TRBD2; J gene: TRBJ2-5; clone size: -; V gene: TRBV28; CDR3 protein: CASSLGTRGQETQYF; CDR3 DNA: TGTGCCAGCAGTTTGGGGACTAGGGGGCAAGAGACCCAGTACTTC
D gene: TRBD2; J gene: TRBJ2-3; clone size: -; V gene: TRBV18; CDR3 protein: CASSPWTSGVTDTQYF; CDR3 DNA: TGTGCCAGCTCACCTTGGACTAGCGGAGTCACAGATACGCAGTATTTT
D gene: -; J gene: TRBJ1-6; clone size: -; V gene: TRBV19; CDR3 protein: CASSISGQTNSPLHF; CDR3 DNA: TGTGCCAGTAGTATTTCAGGCCAGACTAATTCACCCCTCCACTTT
D gene: TRBD1; J gene: TRBJ1-5; clone size: -; V gene: TRBV7-2; CDR3 protein: CASSSRTGVQPQHF; CDR3 DNA: TGTGCCAGCAGCTCGAGGACAGGGGTCCAGCCCCAGCATTTT
D gene: -; J gene: TRBJ1-2; clone size: -; V gene: TRBV27; CDR3 protein: CASSLRGGFLGYTF; CDR3 DNA: TGTGCCAGCAGCCTAAGGGGTGGGTTTTTAGGCTACACCTTC
D gene: TRBD1; J gene: TRBJ1-2; clone size: -; V gene: TRBV29-1; CDR3 protein: CSVGRQGKDGYTF; CDR3 DNA: TGCAGCGTTGGAAGACAGGGAAAGGATGGCTACACCTTC
D gene: TRBD1; J gene: TRBJ1-1; clone size: -; V gene: TRBV7-9; CDR3 protein: CASSLGTGTEAFF; CDR3 DNA: TGTGCCAGCAGCTTAGGGACAGGGACTGAAGCTTTCTTT
D gene: TRBD1; J gene: TRBJ1-6; clone size: -; V gene: TRBV5-4; CDR3 protein: CASSVGGTGIRALHF; CDR3 DNA: TGTGCCAGCAGCGTGGGTGGGACAGGGATTAGGGCCCTCCACTTT
D gene: -; J gene: TRBJ2-7; clone size: once; V gene: TRBV28; CDR3 protein: CASSPLYEQYF; CDR3 DNA: TGTGCCAGCAGCCCTCTCTACGAGCAGTACTTC
D gene: -; J gene: TRBJ2-3; clone size: -; V gene: TRBV27; CDR3 protein: CASTYSILGTDTQYF; CDR3 DNA: TGTGCCAGCACCTATTCGATTCTCGGCACAGATACGCAGTATTTT
D gene: -; J gene: TRBJ1-4; clone size: -; V gene: TRBV6-5; CDR3 protein: CASSKAGTNEKLFF; CDR3 DNA: TGTGCCAGCAGTAAAGCAGGGACTAATGAAAAACTGTTTTTT
D gene: -; J gene: TRBJ2-6; clone size: -; V gene: TRBV28; CDR3 protein: CASVFSGANVLTF; CDR3 DNA: TGTGCCAGCGTCTTCTCTGGGGCCAACGTCCTGACTTTC